Listed below are T cell receptor beta chains from one sample, sequenced in a study of blood T cells in healthy people across ages. TCRdb recomputed calls from the 5' RACE reads with MiXCR, one row per CDR3 protein. The table includes 1.6 million or so distinct CDR3 sequences, around 36% detected once. Input material: blood. These TCRs come from a woman in her 30s in good health. The CDR3 runs from the conserved cysteine through the conserved F or W. D genes are given only for firm matches. The size field is filled for only some rows; it gives once, few, many or a size class.

v_gene	j_gene	abundance	d_gene	len	CDR3aa	CDR3nt
TRBV6-5	TRBJ1-5	.	TRBD1	18	CASSYAPRRDSRNQPQHF	TGTGCCAGCAGTTACGCACCACGTAGGGACAGTCGCAATCAGCCCCAGCATTTT
TRBV6-6	TRBJ1-2	few	.	14	CASSYGGSNYGYTF	TGTGCCAGCAGTTACGGGGGATCGAACTATGGCTACACCTTC
TRBV10-3	TRBJ2-1	once	TRBD1	13	CAIRGTEYNEQFF	TGTGCCATCAGGGGGACAGAATACAATGAGCAGTTCTTC
TRBV7-6	TRBJ2-7	once	TRBD1	18	CASSLRTGGLRATYGQYF	TGTGCCAGCAGCTTACGGACAGGAGGTTTGAGGGCTACCTACGGGCAGTACTTC
TRBV9	TRBJ2-1	few	.	15	CASSRLADLYNEQFF	TGTGCCAGCAGCCGCCTGGCGGACCTCTACAATGAGCAGTTCTTC
TRBV15	TRBJ2-1	few	TRBD2	15	CAASTRGGPYNEQFF	TGTGCCGCCAGCACCCGGGGGGGACCGTACAATGAGCAGTTCTTC
TRBV9	TRBJ2-3	.	TRBD1	15	CASSPEGAGRDTQYF	TGTGCCAGCAGCCCAGAGGGGGCAGGACGGGATACGCAGTATTTT
TRBV6-6	TRBJ1-5	.	.	15	CASSYVWGSEQPQHF	TGTGCCAGCAGTTATGTATGGGGATCGGAACAGCCCCAGCATTTT
TRBV20-1	TRBJ2-7	.	.	15	CSAKAGLPGSYEQYF	TGCAGTGCTAAAGCGGGCCTCCCGGGCTCCTACGAGCAGTACTTC
TRBV5-4	TRBJ2-3	few	TRBD2	15	CASSLDGGKTDTQYF	TGTGCCAGCAGCTTGGACGGGGGGAAGACAGATACGCAGTATTTT
TRBV15	TRBJ2-7	few	.	12	CATADNSYEQYF	TGTGCCACCGCGGACAACTCCTACGAGCAGTACTTC
TRBV27	TRBJ2-7	.	.	14	CASSSIDITYEQYF	TGTGCCAGCAGCTCGATTGATATTACCTACGAGCAGTACTTC
TRBV27	TRBJ1-1	.	.	13	CASSFAGARLAFF	TGTGCCAGCAGTTTCGCAGGGGCAAGACTGGCTTTCTTT
TRBV4-2	TRBJ2-7	.	.	16	CASSQLNAGARDEQYF	TGTGCCAGCAGCCAGTTAAATGCAGGGGCGCGGGACGAGCAGTACTTC
TRBV12-3/TRBV12-4	TRBJ2-7	.	TRBD2	14	CASSRAGVGDEQYF	TGTGCCAGCAGTCGAGCGGGAGTGGGTGACGAGCAGTACTTC
TRBV6-1	TRBJ2-4	many	.	14	CASTKGRPGDIQYF	TGTGCCAGCACTAAGGGACGACCCGGGGACATTCAGTACTTC
TRBV20-1	TRBJ2-1	.	.	12	CSADPNSDEQFF	TGCAGTGCCGACCCGAACTCGGATGAGCAGTTCTTC
TRBV27	TRBJ2-4	few	.	13	CASSFRVTDIQYF	TGTGCCAGCAGTTTCCGAGTCACGGACATTCAGTACTTC
TRBV3-1	TRBJ2-5	few	.	14	CASSQVAVRETQYF	TGTGCCAGCAGCCAAGTGGCAGTAAGGGAGACCCAGTACTTC
TRBV3-1	TRBJ1-1	.	.	14	CASSHWGKDTEAFF	TGTGCCAGCAGCCATTGGGGGAAGGACACTGAAGCTTTCTTT
TRBV29-1	TRBJ1-1	few	TRBD1	14	CSVELRGSNTEAFF	TGCAGCGTTGAGCTCAGGGGGTCGAACACTGAAGCTTTCTTT
TRBV4-2	TRBJ2-1	few	TRBD2	15	CASSQHRERGIEQFF	TGTGCCAGCAGCCAACACCGGGAGCGGGGAATTGAGCAGTTCTTC
TRBV15	TRBJ2-7	many	.	16	CATSRDIDSSTYEQYF	TGTGCCACCAGCAGAGATATCGACAGCTCGACCTACGAGCAGTACTTC
TRBV7-2	TRBJ1-2	.	.	13	CAGSLGGEEGYTF	TGTGCCGGCAGCTTAGGGGGAGAAGAGGGCTACACCTTC
TRBV5-5	TRBJ2-3	.	TRBD1	17	CASSYPGTGGSTDTQYF	TGTGCCAGCAGTTACCCCGGGACAGGGGGGAGCACAGATACGCAGTATTTT
TRBV11-2	TRBJ2-7	few	.	13	CASSGGSTYEQYF	TGTGCCAGCAGCGGAGGGAGTACCTACGAGCAGTACTTC
TRBV18	TRBJ1-5	few	.	13	CASSPGNVQPQHF	TGTGCCAGCTCACCAGGTAACGTTCAGCCCCAGCATTTT
TRBV27	TRBJ2-3	.	TRBD2	16	CASSLILAGPTDTQYF	TGTGCCAGCAGTTTAATACTAGCGGGGCCCACAGATACGCAGTATTTT
TRBV7-9	TRBJ2-5	few	.	14	CASSLEDRRETQYF	TGTGCCAGCAGCTTAGAGGACAGAAGAGAGACCCAGTACTTC
TRBV27	TRBJ1-2	few	.	15	CASRSSPGANYGYTF	TGTGCCAGCAGATCCTCTCCCGGGGCTAACTATGGCTACACCTTC
TRBV4-1	TRBJ1-2	few	.	16	CASSQVQGNLNYGYTF	TGCGCCAGCAGCCAAGTTCAGGGGAATCTTAACTATGGCTACACCTTC
TRBV15	TRBJ2-1	.	.	14	CATSRDRPGPEQFF	TGTGCCACCAGCAGAGATAGACCAGGGCCTGAGCAGTTCTTC
TRBV13	TRBJ2-5	.	.	15	CASSLVAGEQETQYF	TGTGCCAGCAGCTTAGTGGCAGGGGAGCAAGAGACCCAGTACTTC
TRBV15	TRBJ2-2	.	TRBD2	15	CATSPGRVNTGELFF	TGTGCCACCAGCCCCGGGAGGGTGAACACCGGGGAGCTGTTTTTT
TRBV21-1	TRBJ2-5	.	.	19	CASSKAPDLPGSRQETQYF	TGTGCCAGCAGCAAAGCACCCGATTTGCCAGGGAGTCGACAAGAGACCCAGTACTTC
TRBV12-3/TRBV12-4	TRBJ2-3	.	TRBD2	15	CASSFVTPGGDTQYF	TGTGCCAGCAGTTTTGTGACTCCGGGGGGAGATACGCAGTATTTT
TRBV20-1	TRBJ2-5	.	TRBD1	15	CSARDEGQGRETQYF	TGCAGTGCTAGAGATGAGGGACAGGGTCGAGAGACCCAGTACTTC
TRBV6-2/TRBV6-3	TRBJ1-1	.	.	17	CASSYSKVRQATSEAFF	TGTGCCAGCAGTTACTCGAAAGTGAGACAGGCGACTAGTGAAGCTTTCTTT
TRBV5-1	TRBJ1-1	.	.	15	CTSSSLQGLNTEAFF	TGCACCAGCAGCTCCCTGCAGGGGTTGAACACTGAAGCTTTCTTT
TRBV29-1	TRBJ2-7	few	.	13	CSGEQGRGYEQYF	TGCAGCGGTGAACAGGGCAGGGGCTACGAGCAGTACTTC
TRBV5-1	TRBJ2-7	.	TRBD1	14	CASSLQGNYYEQYF	TGCGCCAGCAGCTTACAGGGGAATTACTACGAGCAGTACTTC
TRBV3-1	TRBJ2-5	.	.	14	CASSQGNGQETQYF	TGCGCCAGCAGCCAAGGGAACGGCCAAGAGACCCAGTACTTC